The present T cell receptor (beta chain) was sequenced within a study of blood T cell repertoires in COVID-19. The repertoire was sequenced with immunoSEQ multiplex PCR; TCRdb's copy has only in-frame clones and lacks some. The sample contains roughly 320,000 clones, 80% to 90% of which appear only once. The CDR3 has 13 residues. Germline CDR1 SGHRS, CDR2 YFSETQ. V was pared by 4 bases and J by 1 base, with 8 bases between. Assignment of participants to cohorts was predicated upon participant-reported clinical history. Concerning this clone itself: Other DNA sequences in this sample translate to the same CDR3.

The chain is built from TRBV5-1 and TRBJ1-1; D not certain. The receptor was isolated from a man aged 25-45 years who had recovered from COVID-19. Sequencing used PBMCs or T cells enriched from blood (not recorded which). The DNA of the CDR3 is TGCGCCAGCAGCCTGGCCGGGAACACTGAAGCTTTCTTT. It translates to CASSLAGNTEAFF. The full variable domain, rest sourced from reference TRBV5-1 and TRBJ1-1, is KAGVTQTPRYLIKTRGQQVTLSCSPISGHRSVSWYQQTPGQGLQFLFEYFSETQRNKGNFPGRFSGRQFSNSRSEMNVSTLELGDSALYLCASSLAGNTEAFFGQGTRLTVV.